This T cell receptor (beta chain) was sequenced for a study of cytomegalovirus exposure and HLA in healthy donors. As for this clone: The antigen remains unidentified.

With 60 Vbeta and 13 Jbeta primers, the PCR was carried out. Using immunoSEQ multiplex PCR, the repertoire was profiled, and TCRdb retains in-frame clones only, with some absent. The data hold about 130,000 clones, with 76% observed a single time. Study-wide results and caveats: According to reports, the classifier identified cytomegalovirus status with high specificity and sensitivity.

This CDR3 spans 16 amino acids. Germline assignment: CDR1 SGHRS and CDR2 YFSETQ. The J segment lost 0 bases and the V segment lost 7 bases, leaving 10 bases of the junction unmatched. This chain uses TRBV5-1 with TRBJ2-5; 9 nucleotides match TRBD1. The clonotype was recovered from a man between 40 and 49 years old in good health and CMV-seronegative. Sequencing was done on a sample of PBMCs. The CDR3 reads CASDHGQGSYQETQYF. The CDR3 nucleotides read TGCGCCAGCGATCATGGACAGGGGTCGTACCAAGAGACCCAGTACTTC.